This T cell receptor (beta chain) was recorded in a study of Ad26.COV2.S vaccination and SARS-CoV-2 variants. Across the whole study: This donor came from the COV1001 trial of Ad26.COV2.S.

The CDR3 is made up of 13 amino acids. Trimming took off 5 bases at V and 6 bases at J, with 13 bases between the two ends. Treatment denoted: some 20 received Ad26.COV2.S at low or high dose, single or two shots; about 5 received placebo; per-sample allocation not given. Sampling took place 63 days after the first vaccine or placebo injection. The individual, an adult aged 18-55 years, was a donor in Boston. An Ad26 vector expressing Wuhan-strain SARS-CoV-2 spike constituted the vaccine. This clone was seen once. Its cognate antigen is unknown. Points from the study as a whole: Vaccinees and placebo recipients showed similar non-spike TCR breadth.

Libraries were prepared by immunoSEQ multiplex PCR; TCRdb keeps only in-frame clonotypes and omits some of them. The data hold 300,000 to 400,000 clones, with 80% to 90% observed a single time. The source is a person aged 18-65 years who received the Ad26.COV2.S COVID-19 vaccine or a placebo. The starting material was peripheral blood, obtained in a trial of Ad26.COV2.S vaccine versus placebo. This chain joins TRBV12-3 or TRBV12-4 and TRBJ1-1, with D possibly TRBD1 on 5 matching bases. The CDR3 region has the DNA TGTGCCAGCAGTCCGACAGTCCGATCTGAAGCTTTCTTT. Translating it yields CASSPTVRSEAFF.